This TCR beta chain derives from a study of blood T cell repertoires in COVID-19. Repertoires were generated with immunoSEQ multiplex PCR, while TCRdb's copy carries only in-frame clones and drops some. The sample consists of approximately 290,000 clones, approximately 86% of them appearing once. V lost 3 bases, J lost 8 bases, and 12 bases lay in between. The CDR3 contains 13 residues. The V and J genes are TRBV12-3 or TRBV12-4 and TRBJ2-3, with a possible D match to TRBD2 (6 bases). The sequence derives from a human donor with COVID-19, enrolled during active disease. The donor label of this sample is uncertain. Material for sequencing was peripheral blood. The CDR3 sequence is CASSLTRVGTQYF. In DNA form, the CDR3 reads TGTGCCAGCAGTTTGACTAGAGTTGGTACGCAGTATTTT.